One sample yielded the 14 T cell receptor beta chains listed below, sequenced in a study of cytomegalovirus exposure and HLA in healthy donors. With 60 Vbeta and 13 Jbeta primers, the PCR was carried out. Only in-frame clones appear in the TCRdb table, and some are missing; sequencing was by immunoSEQ multiplex PCR. The sample consists of about 170,000 clones, approximately 80% of them appearing once. Material: PBMCs. The receptor set was obtained from a young woman in good health and CMV-seropositive.

This clone was found a few times. The chain recombines TRBV7-3 with TRBJ1-1, with TRBD1 matching 7 bases. With V trimmed by 5 bases and J by 1 base, 7 bases remained unmatched. The CDR3 covers 15 residues. Looked up from germline, CDR1 is SGHTA and CDR2 is FQGTGA. This CDR3 is CASSPTTGKNTEAFF. As DNA, the CDR3 is TGTGCCAGCAGCCCCACGACAGGGAAGAACACTGAAGCTTTCTTT.

The chain links TRBV13 to TRBJ1-5, with 8 bases identical to TRBD1. Trimming took 5 bases from V and 0 from J; bases not matched to a gene: 12. Germline values: CDR1 PRHDT, CDR2 FYEKMQ (reference sequence). There are 18 residues in the CDR3. CDR3 region: CASSAHGTGGNSNQPQHF. CDR3 in DNA: TGTGCCAGCAGCGCTCACGGGACAGGTGGCAATAGCAATCAGCCCCAGCATTTT.

The chain uses TRBV7-9 and TRBJ2-7; TRBD1 matches 11 bases. Germline CDR1 reads SEHNR; CDR2 reads FQNEAQ (reference sequence). V dropped 5 bases and J dropped 5; count of bases not matched to a gene: 5. The CDR3 consists of 14 residues. The CDR3 DNA reads TGTGCCAGCAGCCGCGGGACAGGGGGGGACGAGCAGTACTTC. This translates into CASSRGTGGDEQYF.

V and J are TRBV11-2 and TRBJ1-2; a possible D gene is TRBD1 (6 bases). This CDR3 has 15 amino acids. In germline, CDR1 is SGHAT, CDR2 FQNNGV. Trimming left V 2 bases short and J 2 bases short, with 12 bases between. CDR3 sequence: CASSLRSGANYGYTF. CDR3 nucleotides: TGTGCCAGCAGCTTAAGGTCAGGGGCAAACTATGGCTACACCTTC.

This clone was counted between two and nine times. The chain links TRBV28 to TRBJ2-1, with 10 bases matching TRBD2. The V segment lost 7 bases and the J segment 10 bases; nucleotides outside the gene matches: 13. Germline-derived CDR1 and CDR2 are MDHEN and SYDVKM. This CDR3 contains 15 residues. This CDR3 reads CASTLSGGADVEQFF. The CDR3 DNA follows: TGTGCCAGCACTCTAAGCGGGGGGGCAGATGTGGAGCAGTTCTTC.

This clone was detected only a few times. The genes are TRBV7-2 and TRBJ2-1; TRBD2 aligns across 10 bases. Trimming took 4 bases from V and 8 from J; bases not matched to a gene: 8. CDR1 is SGHTA, CDR2 FQGNSA, per germline. CDR3 size: 15 residues. The CDR3, as DNA: TGTGCCAGCAGCTCCACGGGACTAGCGACTGATGAGCAGTTCTTC. Residues: CASSSTGLATDEQFF.

This clone was detected only a few times. CDR3 loop: CASSETVGGGAEQYF. The CDR3, as DNA: TGTGCCAGCAGCGAAACAGTGGGAGGAGGTGCCGAGCAGTACTTC. The chain employs TRBV7-7 and TRBJ2-7, with a possible D match to TRBD2 (6 bases). The CDR3 spans 15 residues. Germline values: CDR1 SSHAT, CDR2 FNYEAQ (reference sequence). V gave up 5 bases and J gave up 6 bases, with 20 bases separating them.

This chain joins TRBV28 and TRBJ1-1, with D perhaps matching TRBD1 (5 bases). CDR3 size: 12 residues. CDR1 is MDHEN and CDR2 is SYDVKM in the germline V gene. V dropped 5 bases and J dropped 1 base, with 5 bases sitting between them. CDR3 DNA sequence: TGTGCCAGCAGTACAGGGAACACTGAAGCTTTCTTT. Residues: CASSTGNTEAFF.

J is TRBJ1-3 and V is TRBV4-2; the D is unclear. The germline gives CDR1 LGHNA, CDR2 YNFKEQ. V dropped 4 bases and J dropped 4 bases, with 17 bases sitting between them. This CDR3 region has 16 residues. CDR3 amino acids: CASSPPGDREGNTIYF. The CDR3 nucleotides read TGTGCCAGCAGCCCTCCCGGGGATCGTGAAGGAAACACCATATATTTT.

The chain recombines TRBV5-1 with TRBJ1-2, with TRBD1 matching over 8 bases. With 3 bases clipped from V and 8 bases from J, the junction kept 9 bases outside the gene matches. CDR3 length: 14 residues. Germline assignment: CDR1 SGHRS and CDR2 YFSETQ. CDR3 protein: CASSSTTGGWGYTF. In DNA form, the CDR3 reads TGCGCCAGCAGCTCCACAACAGGGGGTTGGGGCTACACCTTC.

The chain couples TRBV2 to TRBJ1-4; a possible D gene is TRBD1 (5 bases). Germline V gene lookup returns CDR1 SNHLY and CDR2 FYNNEI. This CDR3 has 15 amino acids. Trimming left V 5 bases short and J 6 bases short, with 16 bases between. CDR3 loop: CASSLGQGIHEKLFF. The CDR3 nucleotides read TGTGCCAGCAGTTTAGGGCAGGGTATTCATGAAAAACTGTTTTTT.

This clone was recorded only once. The chain joins TRBV9 to TRBJ2-2, with D hard to call. V was trimmed by 0 bases and J by 1 base, leaving 10 bases between them. CDR3 length: 16 amino acids. Germline V CDR1 and CDR2: SGDLS, YYNGEE. In DNA, the CDR3 is TGTGCCAGCAGCGTAGGCTCCCAACAGAACACCGGGGAGCTGTTTTTT. Encoded protein: CASSVGSQQNTGELFF.

The genes are TRBV19 and TRBJ1-6; 9 bases map to TRBD1. CDR3 length: 14 amino acids. V lost 7 bases and J lost 6; bases outside the gene matches: 4. Germline lookup yields CDR1 LNHDA and CDR2 SQIVND (reference sequence). CDR3 amino acids: CASTPDRGNSPLHF. Written as DNA, the CDR3 is TGTGCCAGTACCCCGGACAGGGGTAATTCACCCCTCCACTTT.

This clone was seen just once. The chain joins TRBV7-9 to TRBJ1-4, with 7 nucleotides matching TRBD1. This CDR3 spans 15 amino acids. Germline V gives CDR1 SEHNR, CDR2 FQNEAQ (reference sequence). Trimming at V came to 5 bases and at J to 6 bases, leaving 9 bases not matched to a gene. The chain's CDR3 is CASSGKQGLYEKLFF. The CDR3 DNA is TGTGCCAGCAGCGGGAAACAGGGGTTATATGAAAAACTGTTTTTT.